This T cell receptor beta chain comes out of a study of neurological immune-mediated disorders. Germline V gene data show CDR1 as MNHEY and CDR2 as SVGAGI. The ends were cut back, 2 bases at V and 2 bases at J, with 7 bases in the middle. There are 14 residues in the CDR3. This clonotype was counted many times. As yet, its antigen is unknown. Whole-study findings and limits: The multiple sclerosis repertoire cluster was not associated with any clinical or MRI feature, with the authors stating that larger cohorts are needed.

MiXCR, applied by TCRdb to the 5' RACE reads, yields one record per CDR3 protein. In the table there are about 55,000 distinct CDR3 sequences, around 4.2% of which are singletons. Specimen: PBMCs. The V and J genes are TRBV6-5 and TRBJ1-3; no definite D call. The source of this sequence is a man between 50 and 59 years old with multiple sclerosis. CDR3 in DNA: TGTGCCAGCAGTTACGACCAGGCTGGAAACACCATATATTTT. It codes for CASSYDQAGNTIYF.